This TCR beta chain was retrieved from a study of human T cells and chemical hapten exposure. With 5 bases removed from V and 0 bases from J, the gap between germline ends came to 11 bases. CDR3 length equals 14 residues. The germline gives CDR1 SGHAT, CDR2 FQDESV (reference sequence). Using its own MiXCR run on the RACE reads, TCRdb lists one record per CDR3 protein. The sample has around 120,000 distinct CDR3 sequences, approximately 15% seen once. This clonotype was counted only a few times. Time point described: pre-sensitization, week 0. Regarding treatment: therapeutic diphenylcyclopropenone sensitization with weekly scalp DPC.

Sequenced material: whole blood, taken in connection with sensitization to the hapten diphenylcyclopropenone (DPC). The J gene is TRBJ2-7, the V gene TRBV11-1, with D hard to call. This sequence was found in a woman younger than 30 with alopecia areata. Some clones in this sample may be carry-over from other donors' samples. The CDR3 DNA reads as TGTGCCAGCAGCCGAACCGAGAACTCCTACGAGCAGTACTTC. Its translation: CASSRTENSYEQYF.